This T cell receptor (beta chain) was observed in a study of read filtering for tumor transcriptome and immune sequencing. In the study overall: Revised staging placed eight or nine patients in R-ISS I, over 15 in II, more than 5 in III.

This library used roughly 0.4 ug RNA and molecular barcoded adaptors spanning alpha/delta and beta/gamma chains. TCRdb re-analysed the reads in MiXCR, keeping a single row per CDR3 protein. The table has some 40,000 distinct CDR3 sequences, approximately 14% seen once. The CDR3 has 15 amino acids. Germline V gene lookup returns CDR1 DFQATT and CDR2 SNEGSKA (reference sequence). Trimming removed 0 bases from V and 4 bases from J, with 15 bases in between. Sampling of bone marrow took place during active disease in every patient. By share, this clonotype ranks as medium-sized. The rearrangement links TRBV20-1 to TRBJ1-1, with D perhaps TRBD1 (6 bases). This sequence was found in a donor aged 40 or over with multiple myeloma. The source material was a population of CD138-negative cells sorted from bone marrow. The chain's CDR3 is CSARDSTGRSTEAFF. CDR3 DNA: TGCAGTGCTAGAGATTCGACAGGCCGCAGCACTGAAGCTTTCTTT.